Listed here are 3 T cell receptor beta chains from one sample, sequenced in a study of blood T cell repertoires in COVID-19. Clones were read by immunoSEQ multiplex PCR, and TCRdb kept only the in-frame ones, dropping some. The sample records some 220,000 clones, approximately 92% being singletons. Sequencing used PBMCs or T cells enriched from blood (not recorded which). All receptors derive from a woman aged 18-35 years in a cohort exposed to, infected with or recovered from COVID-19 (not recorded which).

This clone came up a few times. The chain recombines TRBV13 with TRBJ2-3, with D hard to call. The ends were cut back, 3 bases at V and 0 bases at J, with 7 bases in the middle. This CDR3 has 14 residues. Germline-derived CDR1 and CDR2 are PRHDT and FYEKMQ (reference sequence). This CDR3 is CASSFSGSTDTQYF. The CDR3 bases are TGTGCCAGCAGCTTCTCCGGGAGCACAGATACGCAGTATTTT.

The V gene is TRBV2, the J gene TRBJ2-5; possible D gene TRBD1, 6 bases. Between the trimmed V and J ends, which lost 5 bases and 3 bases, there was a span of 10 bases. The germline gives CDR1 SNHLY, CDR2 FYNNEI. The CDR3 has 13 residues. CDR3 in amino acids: CASSQGMEETQYF. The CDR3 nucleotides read TGTGCCAGCAGTCAGGGGATGGAAGAGACCCAGTACTTC.

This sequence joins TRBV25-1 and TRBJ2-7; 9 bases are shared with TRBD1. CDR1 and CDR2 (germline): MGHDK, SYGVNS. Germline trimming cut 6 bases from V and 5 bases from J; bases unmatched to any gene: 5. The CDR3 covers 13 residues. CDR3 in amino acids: CASRQGASDEQYF. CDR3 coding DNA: TGTGCCAGCAGACAGGGGGCAAGCGACGAGCAGTACTTC.